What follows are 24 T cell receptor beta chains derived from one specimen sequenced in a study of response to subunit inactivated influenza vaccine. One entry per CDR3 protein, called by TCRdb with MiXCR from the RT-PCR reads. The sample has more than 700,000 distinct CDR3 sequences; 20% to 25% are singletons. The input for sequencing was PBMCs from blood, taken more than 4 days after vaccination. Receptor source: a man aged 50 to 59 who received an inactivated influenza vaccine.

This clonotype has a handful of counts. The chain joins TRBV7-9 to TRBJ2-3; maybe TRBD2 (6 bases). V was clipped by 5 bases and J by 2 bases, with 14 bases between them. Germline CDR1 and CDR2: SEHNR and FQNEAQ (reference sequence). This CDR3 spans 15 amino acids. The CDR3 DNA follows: TGTGCCAGCAGCCCCCGGCGGGGAGACACAGATACGCAGTATTTT. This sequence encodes CASSPRRGDTDTQYF.

The CDR3 loop is CASSPHRSDTQYF. The CDR3 bases are TGTGCCAGCAGCCCCCACCGATCAGATACGCAGTATTTT. This chain links TRBV3-1 with TRBJ2-3; unclear D gene. Germline CDR1 and CDR2: LGHDT and YNNKEL (reference sequence). This CDR3 has 13 amino acids. V lost 4 bases, J lost 4 bases, and 9 bases lay in between.

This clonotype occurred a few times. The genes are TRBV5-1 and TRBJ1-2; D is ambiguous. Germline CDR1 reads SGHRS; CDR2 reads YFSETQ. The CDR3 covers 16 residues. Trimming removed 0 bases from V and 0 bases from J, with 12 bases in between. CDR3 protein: CASSLALTAANYGYTF. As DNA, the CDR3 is TGCGCCAGCAGCTTGGCCTTGACGGCTGCTAACTATGGCTACACCTTC.

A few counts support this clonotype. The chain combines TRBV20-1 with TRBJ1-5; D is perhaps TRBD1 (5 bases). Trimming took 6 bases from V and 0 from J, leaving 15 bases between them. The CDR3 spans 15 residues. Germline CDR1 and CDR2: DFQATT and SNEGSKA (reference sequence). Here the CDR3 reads CSATDVGDSNQPQHF. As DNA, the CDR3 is TGCAGTGCAACAGACGTAGGGGATAGCAATCAGCCCCAGCATTTT.

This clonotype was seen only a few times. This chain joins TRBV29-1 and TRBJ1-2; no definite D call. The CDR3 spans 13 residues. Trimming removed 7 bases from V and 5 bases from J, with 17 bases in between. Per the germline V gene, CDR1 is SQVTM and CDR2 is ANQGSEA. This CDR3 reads CSAEDHSAYGYTF. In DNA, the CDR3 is TGCAGCGCTGAGGACCACAGTGCGTATGGCTACACCTTC.

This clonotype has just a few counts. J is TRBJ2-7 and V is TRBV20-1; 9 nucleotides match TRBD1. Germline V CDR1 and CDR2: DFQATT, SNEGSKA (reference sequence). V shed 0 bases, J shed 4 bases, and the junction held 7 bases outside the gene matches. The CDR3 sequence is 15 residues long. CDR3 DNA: TGCAGTGCTAGAGATCGACAGGGGGAAAGGTACGAGCAGTACTTC. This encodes CSARDRQGERYEQYF.

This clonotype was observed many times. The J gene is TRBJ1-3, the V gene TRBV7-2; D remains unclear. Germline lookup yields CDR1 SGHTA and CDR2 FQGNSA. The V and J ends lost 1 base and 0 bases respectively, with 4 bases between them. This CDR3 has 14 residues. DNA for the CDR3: TGTGCCAGCAGCTTAGACGTCTCTGGAAACACCATATATTTT. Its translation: CASSLDVSGNTIYF.

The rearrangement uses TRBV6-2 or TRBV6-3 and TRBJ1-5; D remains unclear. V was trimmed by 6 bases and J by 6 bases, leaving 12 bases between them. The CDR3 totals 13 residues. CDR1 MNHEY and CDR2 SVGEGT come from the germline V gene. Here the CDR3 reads CASRSGIVQPQHF. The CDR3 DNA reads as TGTGCCAGCAGATCGGGGATTGTTCAGCCCCAGCATTTT.

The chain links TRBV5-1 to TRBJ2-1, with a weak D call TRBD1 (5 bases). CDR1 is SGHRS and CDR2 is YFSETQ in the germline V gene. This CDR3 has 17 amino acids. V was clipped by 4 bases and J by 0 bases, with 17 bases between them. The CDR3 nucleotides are TGCGCCAGCAGCCCGGGCAGGGTAGACCGCTCCTACAATGAGCAGTTCTTC. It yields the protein CASSPGRVDRSYNEQFF.

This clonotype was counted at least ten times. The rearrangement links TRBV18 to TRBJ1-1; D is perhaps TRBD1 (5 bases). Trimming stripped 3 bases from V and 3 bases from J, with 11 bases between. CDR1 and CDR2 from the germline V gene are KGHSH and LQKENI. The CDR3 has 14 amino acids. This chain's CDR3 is CASSPVRGYTEAFF. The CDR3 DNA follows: TGTGCCAGCTCACCGGTGCGGGGGTACACTGAAGCTTTCTTT.

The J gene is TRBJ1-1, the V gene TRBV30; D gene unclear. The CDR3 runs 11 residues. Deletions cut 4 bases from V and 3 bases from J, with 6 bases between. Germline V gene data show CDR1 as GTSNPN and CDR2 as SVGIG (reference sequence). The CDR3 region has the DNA TGTGCCTGGAAAATTTACACTGAAGCTTTCTTT. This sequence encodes CAWKIYTEAFF.

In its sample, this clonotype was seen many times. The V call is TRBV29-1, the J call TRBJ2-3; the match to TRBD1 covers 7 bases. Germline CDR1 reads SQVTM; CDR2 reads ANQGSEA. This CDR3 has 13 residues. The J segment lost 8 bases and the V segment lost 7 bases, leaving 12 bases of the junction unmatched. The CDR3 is CSGGNDRASTQYF. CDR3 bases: TGCAGCGGAGGAAATGACAGGGCGAGTACGCAGTATTTT.

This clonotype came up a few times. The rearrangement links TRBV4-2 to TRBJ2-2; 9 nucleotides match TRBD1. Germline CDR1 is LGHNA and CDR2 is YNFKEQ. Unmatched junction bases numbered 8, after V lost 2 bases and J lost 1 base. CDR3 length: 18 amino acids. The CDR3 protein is CASSQLPGTGKNTGELFF. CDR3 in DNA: TGTGCCAGCAGCCAACTTCCCGGGACAGGGAAGAACACCGGGGAGCTGTTTTTT.

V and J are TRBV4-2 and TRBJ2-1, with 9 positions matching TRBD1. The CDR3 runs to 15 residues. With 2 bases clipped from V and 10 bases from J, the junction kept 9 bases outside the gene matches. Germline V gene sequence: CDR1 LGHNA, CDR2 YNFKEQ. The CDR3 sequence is CASSQPWTGEREQFF. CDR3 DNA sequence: TGTGCCAGCAGCCAACCTTGGACAGGGGAACGGGAGCAGTTCTTC.

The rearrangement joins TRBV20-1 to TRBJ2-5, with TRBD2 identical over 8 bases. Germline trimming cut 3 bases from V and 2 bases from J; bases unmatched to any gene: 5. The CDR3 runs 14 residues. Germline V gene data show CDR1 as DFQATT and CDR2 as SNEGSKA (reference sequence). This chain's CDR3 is CSARELAVQETQYF. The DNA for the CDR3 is TGCAGTGCTAGGGAACTAGCGGTACAAGAGACCCAGTACTTC.

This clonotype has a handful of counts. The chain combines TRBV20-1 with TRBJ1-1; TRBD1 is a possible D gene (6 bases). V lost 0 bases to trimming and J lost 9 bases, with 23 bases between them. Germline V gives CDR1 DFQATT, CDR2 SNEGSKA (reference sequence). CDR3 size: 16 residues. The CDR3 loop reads CSARDQVSGRGGKAFF. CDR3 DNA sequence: TGCAGTGCTAGAGATCAGGTATCTGGCAGGGGCGGTAAAGCTTTCTTT.

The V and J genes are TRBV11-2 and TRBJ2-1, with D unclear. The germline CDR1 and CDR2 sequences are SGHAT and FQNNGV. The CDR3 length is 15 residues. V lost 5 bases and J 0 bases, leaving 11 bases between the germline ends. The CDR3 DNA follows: TGTGCCAGCAGCCGCCGCTGGGGCTCCTACAATGAGCAGTTCTTC. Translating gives CASSRRWGSYNEQFF.

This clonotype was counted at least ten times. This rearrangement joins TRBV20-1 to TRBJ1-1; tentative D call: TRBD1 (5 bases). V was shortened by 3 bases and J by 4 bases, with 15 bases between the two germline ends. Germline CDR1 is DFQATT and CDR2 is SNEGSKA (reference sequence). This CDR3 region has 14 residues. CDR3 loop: CSARGVGAGTEAFF. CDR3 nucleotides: TGCAGTGCTAGGGGCGTCGGGGCTGGCACTGAAGCTTTCTTT.

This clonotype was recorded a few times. CDR3 in amino acids: CASSLAIRDRGVETQYF. For the CDR3, the DNA is TGCGCCAGCAGCTTGGCCATTAGGGACAGGGGAGTTGAGACCCAGTACTTC. This sequence joins TRBV5-1 and TRBJ2-5; TRBD1 agrees at 10 bases. The CDR3 runs to 17 residues. Germline lookup yields CDR1 SGHRS and CDR2 YFSETQ. V shed 0 bases, J shed 5 bases, and the junction held 10 bases outside the gene matches.

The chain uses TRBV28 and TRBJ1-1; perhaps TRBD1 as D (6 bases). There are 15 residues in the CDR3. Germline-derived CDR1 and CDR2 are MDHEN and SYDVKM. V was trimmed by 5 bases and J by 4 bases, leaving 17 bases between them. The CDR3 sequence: CASSPLGGGGTEAFF. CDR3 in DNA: TGTGCCAGCAGTCCCTTAGGGGGAGGTGGCACTGAAGCTTTCTTT. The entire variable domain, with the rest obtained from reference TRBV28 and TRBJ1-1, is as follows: DVKVTQSSRYLVKRTGEKVFLECVQDMDHENMFWYRQDPGLGLRLIYFSYDVKMKEKGDIPEGYSVSREKKERFSLILESASTNQTSMYLCASSPLGGGGTEAFFGQGTRLTVV.

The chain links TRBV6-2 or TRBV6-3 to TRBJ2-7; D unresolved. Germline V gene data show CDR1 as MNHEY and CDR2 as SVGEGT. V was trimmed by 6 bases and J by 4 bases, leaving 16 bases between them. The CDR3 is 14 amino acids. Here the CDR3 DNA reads TGTGCCAGCAGCCAGACTTCGGCGGAGTACGAGCAGTACTTC. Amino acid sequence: CASSQTSAEYEQYF.

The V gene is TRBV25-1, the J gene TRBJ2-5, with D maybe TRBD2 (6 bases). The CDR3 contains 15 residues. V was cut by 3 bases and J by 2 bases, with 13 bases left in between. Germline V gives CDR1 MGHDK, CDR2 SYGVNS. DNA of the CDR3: TGTGCCAGCAGTGATCCCGGGAGCTCTCAAGAGACCCAGTACTTC. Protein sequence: CASSDPGSSQETQYF.

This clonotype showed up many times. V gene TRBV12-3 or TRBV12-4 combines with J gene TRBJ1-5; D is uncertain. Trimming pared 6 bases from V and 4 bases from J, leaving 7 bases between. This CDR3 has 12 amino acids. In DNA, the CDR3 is TGTGCCAGCAGGACGGGGAATCAGCCCCAGCATTTT. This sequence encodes CASRTGNQPQHF.

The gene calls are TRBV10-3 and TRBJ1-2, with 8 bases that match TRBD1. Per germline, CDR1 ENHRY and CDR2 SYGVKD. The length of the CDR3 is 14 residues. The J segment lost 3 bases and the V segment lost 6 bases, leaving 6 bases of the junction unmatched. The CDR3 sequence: CAISRDRNDYGYTF. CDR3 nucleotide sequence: TGTGCCATCAGCCGGGACAGGAACGACTATGGCTACACCTTC.